The 30 T cell receptor beta chains below come from one sample, sequenced in a study of T-cell reconstitution after alpha-beta-depleted transplantation in children. Preparing the TCRbeta library involved the use of unique molecular identifiers. One entry per CDR3 protein results from TCRdb running MiXCR on the PCR reads. The data contain hundreds of thousands of distinct CDR3 sequences, about 15% of them seen just once; the ten biggest clones take up 0.8% to 1.1%. The specimen comprised PBMCs from the stem cell graft donor, sampled from the stem cell graft. The source of these receptors is a human donor who donated a stem cell graft to a child with acute myeloid leukemia.

The genes are TRBV6-4 and TRBJ2-6; D may be TRBD2 (6 bases). The CDR3 has 23 residues. Germline CDR1 and CDR2: MRHNA and SNTAGT. The germline V and J ends were trimmed by 0 bases and 0 bases, with 27 bases remaining between them. The CDR3 nucleotides are TGTGCCAGCAGTGACTCTTCAGGCGGGACCCTGGTTGTCTTTTGCTCTGGGGCCAACGTCCTGACTTTC. Translating gives CASSDSSGGTLVVFCSGANVLTF.

This clonotype showed up many times. The V call is TRBV20-1, the J call TRBJ2-1; D gene unclear. The CDR3 covers 16 residues. V lost 6 bases and J lost 5, with 23 bases in between. In germline, CDR1 is DFQATT, CDR2 SNEGSKA (reference sequence). The CDR3 DNA follows: TGCAGTGCACCAGGAAGAGACTCAAAACTAAACAATGAGCAGTTCTTC. Protein: CSAPGRDSKLNNEQFF.

This clonotype was recorded at least ten times. The chain recombines TRBV10-3 with TRBJ2-1; 9 bases are shared with TRBD1. CDR1 is ENHRY, CDR2 SYGVKD, per germline. V dropped 7 bases and J dropped 7; count of bases not matched to a gene: 5. The CDR3 is made up of 13 amino acids. CDR3 loop: CAIKGQGENEQFF. In DNA form, the CDR3 reads TGTGCCATCAAGGGACAGGGAGAGAATGAGCAGTTCTTC.

At least ten counts were recorded for this clonotype. The chain uses TRBV20-1 and TRBJ2-1, with 13 bases aligning to TRBD2. The CDR3 loop spans 16 amino acids. Germline V lookup: CDR1 DFQATT, CDR2 SNEGSKA (reference sequence). Germline trimming cut 6 bases from V and 4 bases from J; bases unmatched to any gene: 9. The CDR3, as DNA: TGCAGTGCCATAAGGACTAGCGGGGGAAAATACAATGAGCAGTTCTTC. Its protein product is CSAIRTSGGKYNEQFF.

The chain recombines TRBV24-1 with TRBJ2-1; 11 bases map to TRBD1. Germline values: CDR1 KGHDR, CDR2 SFDVKD. This CDR3 is 15 amino acids long. V lost 5 bases to trimming and J lost 7 bases; unmatched junction nucleotides: 6. CDR3: CATSASGTGGNEQFF. The CDR3 DNA reads TGTGCCACCAGTGCCTCCGGGACAGGGGGGAATGAGCAGTTCTTC.

In its sample, this clonotype was seen many times. The rearrangement joins TRBV20-1 to TRBJ2-1, with 9 bases matching TRBD2. Germline loops: CDR1 DFQATT, CDR2 SNEGSKA (reference sequence). J gave up 7 bases and V 3 bases, and 7 bases lay outside the gene matches. The CDR3 runs 14 residues. The DNA of the CDR3 is TGCAGTGCTAGCCTTAGCGGGGGCCCTAATGAGCAGTTCTTC. Residues: CSASLSGGPNEQFF.

Concerning this clonotype: One end of the junction varies from germline; a read error may be responsible. The CDR3 loop reads CANSSLEAGDEQYF. For the CDR3, the DNA is TGTGCCAACAGTTCCCTGGAGGCAGGGGACGAGCAGTACTTC. The V gene is TRBV28, the J gene TRBJ2-7; a possible D gene is TRBD1 (6 bases). The CDR3 totals 14 residues. Germline loops: CDR1 MDHEN, CDR2 SYDVKM.

The chain employs TRBV20-1 and TRBJ2-4, with D uncertain. From germline, CDR1 is DFQATT and CDR2 SNEGSKA (reference sequence). This CDR3 is 13 amino acids long. CDR3 residues: CSPMASAQNIQYF. In DNA, the CDR3 is TGCAGCCCGATGGCCTCCGCCCAGAACATTCAGTACTTC.

In its sample, this clonotype was seen a few times. This chain joins TRBV12-3 or TRBV12-4 and TRBJ2-3; a weak D match, TRBD1 (5 bases). V was trimmed by 5 bases and J by 5 bases, leaving 20 bases between them. This CDR3 has 16 amino acids. The CDR3 DNA follows: TGTGCCAGCAGTCCCGGCCGTAGGGGCGCCGGAGATACGCAGTATTTT. Translated, it gives CASSPGRRGAGDTQYF.

This clonotype appeared many times. The chain employs TRBV20-1 and TRBJ2-3; the D gene is possibly TRBD1 (5 bases). Trimming cost V 2 bases and J 1 base, with 13 bases left between them. This CDR3 comprises 15 residues. Germline CDR1 and CDR2: DFQATT and SNEGSKA (reference sequence). CDR3: CSARPRAGRTDTQYF. As DNA, the CDR3 is TGCAGTGCTAGACCCCGGGCAGGGCGCACAGATACGCAGTATTTT.

Of note for this clonotype: It may be a read error: a sequence one base away is much more abundant. The chain employs TRBV6-2 or TRBV6-3 and TRBJ2-7, with unresolved D. V was cut by 0 bases and J by 5 bases, with 2 bases left in between. CDR1 is MNHEY, CDR2 SVGEGT, per germline. This CDR3 region has 11 residues. CDR3 loop: CASSYSHEQYF. The CDR3 DNA reads as TGTGCCAGCAGTTACTCGCACGAGCAGTACTTC.

The rearrangement links TRBV27 to TRBJ2-5; 7 bases line up with TRBD1. CDR3 length: 16 residues. Trimming at V came to 5 bases and at J to 2 bases, leaving 11 bases not matched to a gene. Germline CDR1 MNHEY, CDR2 SMNVEV (reference sequence). The CDR3 sequence: CASSPEPGQPQETQYF. CDR3 coding DNA: TGTGCCAGCAGTCCGGAACCGGGACAGCCTCAAGAGACCCAGTACTTC.

The table lists this clonotype with a few counts. The chain recombines TRBV12-3 or TRBV12-4 with TRBJ2-3, with D unresolved. V was cut by 3 bases and J by 5 bases, with 6 bases left in between. This CDR3 contains 12 residues. The CDR3 nucleotides are TGTGCCAGCAGTTTGTGGGAAGATACGCAGTATTTT. The encoded protein is CASSLWEDTQYF.

This clonotype appeared many times. This chain links TRBV5-5 with TRBJ2-7; TRBD2 is a possible D gene (7 bases). The V and J ends lost 4 bases and 2 bases respectively, with 13 bases between them. The CDR3 extends over 14 amino acids. Looked up from germline, CDR1 is SGHKS and CDR2 is YYEKEE (reference sequence). The CDR3 protein is CASSPTGGAYEQYV. CDR3 nucleotides: TGTGCCAGCAGCCCCACGGGGGGCGCCTACGAGCAGTACGTC.

This chain joins TRBV18 and TRBJ2-7, with a tentative D call TRBD2 (5 bases). V lost 1 base and J lost 5, with 12 bases in between. The CDR3 has 14 residues. Germline assignment: CDR1 KGHSH and CDR2 LQKENI. The CDR3 DNA sequence: TGTGCCAGCTCACCACGTCCGGGGTCAGACGAGCAGTACTTC. The encoded protein is CASSPRPGSDEQYF.

The genes are TRBV5-1 and TRBJ2-4, with D possibly matching TRBD2 (5 bases). The germline CDR1 and CDR2 sequences are SGHRS and YFSETQ. V dropped 4 bases and J dropped 0 bases, with 17 bases sitting between them. The CDR3 is 17 amino acids. This chain's CDR3 is CASSPGNGGLAKNIQYF. The CDR3 DNA follows: TGCGCCAGCAGCCCCGGGAACGGAGGACTAGCCAAAAACATTCAGTACTTC.

Only a few counts were recorded for this clonotype. V and J are TRBV4-3 and TRBJ1-1; 8 bases align to TRBD1. The length of the CDR3 is 16 residues. From germline, CDR1 is LGHNA and CDR2 YSLEER. The junction had 9 bases not matched to a gene; V was cut back by 3 bases and J by 3 bases. The CDR3 is CASSQPRGPGYTEAFF. The CDR3, as DNA: TGCGCCAGCAGCCAGCCCAGGGGGCCGGGGTACACTGAAGCTTTCTTT.

Only a few counts were recorded for this clonotype. The CDR3 DNA reads as TGCGCCAGCCTCAAATCGGGGGGGCCCGTGTGGGAGCAGTTCTTC. Protein sequence: CASLKSGGPVWEQFF. V usage is TRBV5-1 and J usage is TRBJ2-1; 8 nucleotides match TRBD2. V was clipped by 7 bases and J by 10 bases; unmatched bases: 16. Germline CDR1 and CDR2: SGHRS and YFSETQ. CDR3 length: 15 amino acids.

This clonotype was recorded a few times. DNA of the CDR3: TGTGCCAGCAGCCAGACAGGGGGAACGGGTCAGCCCCAGCATTTT. Translating gives CASSQTGGTGQPQHF. V is TRBV7-9 and J is TRBJ1-5; 9 nucleotides agree with TRBD1. J lost 6 bases, V lost 5 bases, and 8 bases had no gene match. This CDR3 is built from 15 residues. Germline loops: CDR1 SEHNR, CDR2 FQNEAQ (reference sequence).

At least ten counts were recorded for this clonotype. The chain employs TRBV20-1 and TRBJ2-5; D tentatively fits TRBD1 or TRBD2 (5 bases each). The V end was cut by 7 bases, the J end by 6 bases, with 12 bases between. The CDR3 sequence is 11 residues long. Looked up from germline, CDR1 is DFQATT and CDR2 is SNEGSKA (reference sequence). CDR3 protein: CSGRGSQTQYF. CDR3 DNA sequence: TGCAGTGGACGGGGCAGCCAGACCCAGTACTTC.

The chain employs TRBV3-1 and TRBJ1-2; D gene ambiguous. The germline gives CDR1 LGHDT, CDR2 YNNKEL (reference sequence). The CDR3 consists of 15 residues. V was pared by 2 bases and J by 2 bases, with 12 bases between. This CDR3 is CASSQPEAGNYGYTF. DNA of the CDR3: TGTGCCAGCAGCCAACCCGAGGCAGGCAACTATGGCTACACCTTC.

The chain employs TRBV12-3 or TRBV12-4 and TRBJ1-5; D is unclear. The CDR3 has 13 amino acids. Trimming pared 5 bases from V and 3 bases from J, leaving 8 bases between. CDR3 coding DNA: TGTGCCAGCAGTGGACCCACCAATCAGCCCCAGCATTTT. Its protein is CASSGPTNQPQHF.

The V gene is TRBV9, the J gene TRBJ1-2; unclear D gene. The germline V gene has CDR1 SGDLS and CDR2 YYNGEE. The V end lost 0 bases, the J end lost 8 bases, and 14 bases lay between the germline ends. The CDR3 has 14 amino acids. The CDR3 DNA follows: TGTGCCAGCAGCGTAGGGCAGGTTCCCGGGGGCTACACCTTC. Its protein product is CASSVGQVPGGYTF.

J is TRBJ2-2 and V is TRBV27, with D unclear. Trimming stripped 6 bases from V and 7 bases from J, with 12 bases between. The CDR3 covers 13 residues. Germline CDR1 and CDR2: MNHEY and SMNVEV (reference sequence). CDR3: CASSPSQYGELFF. CDR3 sequence (DNA): TGTGCCAGCAGCCCATCGCAGTACGGGGAGCTGTTTTTT.

This clonotype showed up many times. V and J are TRBV20-1 and TRBJ1-1; weak D call: TRBD1 (6 bases). The V gene's germline CDR1 is DFQATT and CDR2 SNEGSKA (reference sequence). The CDR3 totals 17 residues. The germline V and J ends were trimmed by 3 bases and 1 base, with 21 bases remaining between them. The CDR3 DNA sequence: TGCAGTGCTAGCTCCGGACAGTACACGATGGAGAACACTGAAGCTTTCTTT. Encoded protein: CSASSGQYTMENTEAFF.

There are many counts of this clonotype. The J gene is TRBJ2-7, the V gene TRBV4-3; D is unclear. The CDR3 extends over 15 amino acids. CDR1 is LGHNA and CDR2 is YSLEER in the germline V gene. V shed 0 bases and J shed 0 bases, with 9 bases lying between them. CDR3 sequence (DNA): TGCGCCAGCAGCCAAGAAATTGGCACCTCCTACGAGCAGTACTTC. Residues: CASSQEIGTSYEQYF.

This clonotype was seen at least ten times. This rearrangement joins TRBV5-4 to TRBJ2-1; D may be TRBD2 (5 bases). The CDR3 has 11 residues. Per germline, CDR1 SGHNT and CDR2 YYREEE (reference sequence). The V and J ends lost 9 bases and 8 bases respectively, with 12 bases between them. This CDR3 is CATTFGDEQFF. CDR3 DNA: TGTGCCACCACCTTCGGGGATGAGCAGTTCTTC.

J is TRBJ2-7 and V is TRBV28, with D maybe TRBD2 (6 bases). Germline loops: CDR1 MDHEN, CDR2 SYDVKM. V lost 6 bases to trimming and J lost 1 base, with 10 bases between them. The CDR3 runs to 13 residues. This chain's CDR3 is CASSRDLSYEQYV. The CDR3 DNA reads as TGTGCCAGCAGCCGGGACTTGTCCTACGAGCAGTACGTC.

V gene TRBV27 combines with J gene TRBJ2-3; 9 bases map to TRBD1. The junction had 14 bases not matched to a gene; V was cut back by 8 bases and J by 5 bases. CDR3 size: 16 residues. Germline V gene data show CDR1 as MNHEY and CDR2 as SMNVEV (reference sequence). The CDR3, as DNA: TGTGCCAGCGCCGTCTTGGGGACAGGGATGGGAGATACGCAGTATTTT. Encoded protein: CASAVLGTGMGDTQYF.

The chain links TRBV6-1 to TRBJ1-6; D remains unclear. V gave up 3 bases and J gave up 10 bases, with 10 bases separating them. This CDR3 has 13 residues. Germline V CDR1 and CDR2: MNHNS, SASEGT. The CDR3, as DNA: TGTGCCAGCAGTGACCTAGGAGGATCACCCCTCCACTTT. Translating gives CASSDLGGSPLHF.